The present T cell receptor beta chain was sequenced within a study of OX40 agonist ivuxolimab in advanced cancers. In the study overall: Ivuxolimab, an agonist antibody against OX40 (CD134), was given to patients. The patients received ivuxolimab by intravenous route every 2 weeks at 0.01 to 10 mg/kg.

Germline CDR1 reads SGHRS; CDR2 reads YFSETQ. With 5 bases removed from V and 4 bases from J, the gap between germline ends came to 9 bases. CDR3 length equals 13 residues. Comments on this clone: Its target is unknown.

Measured with immunoSEQ multiplex PCR; TCRdb has only the in-frame clones, and not every one. The sample consists of tens of thousands of clones, around 88% of them appearing once. Whole-study results and caveats: In CD8+ T cells, expanded clones were on average more numerous than in CD4+. At 0.1-3.0 mg/kg, partial responders had clonal expansion among the lowest observed.

This receptor was taken from an adult with an advanced solid tumor such as melanoma, head and neck, liver or kidney cancer. V is TRBV5-1 and J is TRBJ2-2; D is unclear. This specimen consisted of CD4+ or CD8+ T cells sorted from blood, obtained in a trial of the OX40 agonist ivuxolimab. The CDR3 bases are TGCGCCAGCAGACCGACGGTCACCGGGGAGCTGTTTTTT. Its translation is CASRPTVTGELFF.